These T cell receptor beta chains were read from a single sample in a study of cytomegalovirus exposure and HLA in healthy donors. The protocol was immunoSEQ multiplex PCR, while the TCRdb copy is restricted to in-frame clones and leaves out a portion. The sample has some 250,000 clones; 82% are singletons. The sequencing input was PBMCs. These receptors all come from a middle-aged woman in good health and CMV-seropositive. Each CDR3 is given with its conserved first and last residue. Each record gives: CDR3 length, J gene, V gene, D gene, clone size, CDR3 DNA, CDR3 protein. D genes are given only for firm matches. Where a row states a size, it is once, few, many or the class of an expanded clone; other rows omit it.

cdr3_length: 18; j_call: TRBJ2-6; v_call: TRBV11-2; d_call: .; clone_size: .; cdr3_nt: TGTGCCAGCAGTCACGGACAGTCTACGAGCTCTGGGGCCAACGTCCTGACTTTC; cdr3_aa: CASSHGQSTSSGANVLTF
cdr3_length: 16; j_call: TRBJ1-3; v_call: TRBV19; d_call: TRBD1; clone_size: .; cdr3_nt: TGTGCCAGTACCAGGACAGGGTCCATCTCTGGAAACACCATATATTTT; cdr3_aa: CASTRTGSISGNTIYF
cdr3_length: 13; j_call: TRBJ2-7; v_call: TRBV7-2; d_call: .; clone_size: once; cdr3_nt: TGTGCCAGCAGCTTAGCGACTACCTACGAGCAGTACTTC; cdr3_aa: CASSLATTYEQYF
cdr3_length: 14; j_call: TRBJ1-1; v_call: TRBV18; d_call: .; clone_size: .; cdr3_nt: TGTGCCAGCTCAAACGGACAGATTATCACTGAAGCTTTCTTT; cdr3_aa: CASSNGQIITEAFF
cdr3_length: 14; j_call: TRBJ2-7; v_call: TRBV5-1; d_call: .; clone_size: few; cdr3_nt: TGCGCCAGCAGCTTGCAGGACTCCCGAGGCGAGCAGTACTTC; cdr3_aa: CASSLQDSRGEQYF
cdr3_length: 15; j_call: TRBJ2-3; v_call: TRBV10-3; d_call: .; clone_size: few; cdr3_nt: TGTGCCATCAGTGTGGCGGGGGCTCTCACAGATACGCAGTATTTT; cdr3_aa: CAISVAGALTDTQYF
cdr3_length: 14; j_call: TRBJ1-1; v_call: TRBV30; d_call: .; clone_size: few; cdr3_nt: TGTGCCTGGAGCGCTTGGGCACTGGGCACTGAAGCTTTCTTT; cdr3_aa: CAWSAWALGTEAFF
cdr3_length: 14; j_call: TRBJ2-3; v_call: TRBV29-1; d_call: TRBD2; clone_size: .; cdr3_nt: TGCAGCGTGGTGACTAGCGGGGGGACAGATACGCAGTATTTT; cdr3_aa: CSVVTSGGTDTQYF
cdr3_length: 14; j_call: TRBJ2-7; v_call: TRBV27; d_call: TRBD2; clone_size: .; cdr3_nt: TGTGCCAGCAGTTTAGCGGGGGGGCCGCGAGAGCAGTACTTC; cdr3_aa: CASSLAGGPREQYF
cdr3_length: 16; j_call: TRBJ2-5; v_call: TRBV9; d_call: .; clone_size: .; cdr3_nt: TGTGCCAGCAGCGTAGGCCTAGGGGACATGCAAGAGACCCAGTACTTC; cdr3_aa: CASSVGLGDMQETQYF
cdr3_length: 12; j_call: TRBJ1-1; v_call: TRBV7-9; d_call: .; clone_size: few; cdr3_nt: TGTGCCAGCAGCTTCATCCGGGCTGAAGCTTTCTTT; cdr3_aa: CASSFIRAEAFF
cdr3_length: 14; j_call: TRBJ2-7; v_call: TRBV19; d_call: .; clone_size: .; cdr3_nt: TGTGCCAGTAGTATAGCCGCGGGGTCCTACGAGCAGTACTTC; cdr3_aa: CASSIAAGSYEQYF
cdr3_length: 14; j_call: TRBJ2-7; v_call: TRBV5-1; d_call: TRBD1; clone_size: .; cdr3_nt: TGCGCCAGCAGCAGGGGACAGCCGACCTACGAGCAGTACTTC; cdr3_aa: CASSRGQPTYEQYF
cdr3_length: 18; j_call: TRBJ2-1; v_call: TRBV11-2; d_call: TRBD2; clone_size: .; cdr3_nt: TGTGCCAGCAGCATACCCCCCCTCCGCGCGGGGGGCAACAATGAGCAGTTCTTC; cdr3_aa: CASSIPPLRAGGNNEQFF
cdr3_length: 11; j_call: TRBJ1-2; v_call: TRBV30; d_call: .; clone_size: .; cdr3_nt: TGTGCCTGGAGTGCAACAGGGCAGACCACCTTC; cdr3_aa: CAWSATGQTTF